The present entry profiles one T cell receptor beta chain with its context. This record belongs to a study of T cell responses to AZD1222 COVID-19 vaccine. The method was immunoSEQ multiplex PCR; TCRdb's version includes in-frame clones alone and lacks a portion of them. Here the sample spans some 180,000 clones, around nine tenths being singletons. Trimming took 4 bases from V and 1 from J, leaving 6 bases between them. This CDR3 spans 14 amino acids. Germline assignment: CDR1 KGHDR and CDR2 SFDVKD. The chain joins TRBV24-1 to TRBJ2-2; D call uncertain. The sequence came from an adult who received the MenACWY meningococcal vaccine as a control. Sequenced material: peripheral blood, taken 28 days after the second dose of the MenACWY control vaccine. The CDR3 DNA reads TGTGCCACCAGTGAGGCCCAGAACACCGGGGAGCTGTTTTTT. Protein sequence: CATSEAQNTGELFF.